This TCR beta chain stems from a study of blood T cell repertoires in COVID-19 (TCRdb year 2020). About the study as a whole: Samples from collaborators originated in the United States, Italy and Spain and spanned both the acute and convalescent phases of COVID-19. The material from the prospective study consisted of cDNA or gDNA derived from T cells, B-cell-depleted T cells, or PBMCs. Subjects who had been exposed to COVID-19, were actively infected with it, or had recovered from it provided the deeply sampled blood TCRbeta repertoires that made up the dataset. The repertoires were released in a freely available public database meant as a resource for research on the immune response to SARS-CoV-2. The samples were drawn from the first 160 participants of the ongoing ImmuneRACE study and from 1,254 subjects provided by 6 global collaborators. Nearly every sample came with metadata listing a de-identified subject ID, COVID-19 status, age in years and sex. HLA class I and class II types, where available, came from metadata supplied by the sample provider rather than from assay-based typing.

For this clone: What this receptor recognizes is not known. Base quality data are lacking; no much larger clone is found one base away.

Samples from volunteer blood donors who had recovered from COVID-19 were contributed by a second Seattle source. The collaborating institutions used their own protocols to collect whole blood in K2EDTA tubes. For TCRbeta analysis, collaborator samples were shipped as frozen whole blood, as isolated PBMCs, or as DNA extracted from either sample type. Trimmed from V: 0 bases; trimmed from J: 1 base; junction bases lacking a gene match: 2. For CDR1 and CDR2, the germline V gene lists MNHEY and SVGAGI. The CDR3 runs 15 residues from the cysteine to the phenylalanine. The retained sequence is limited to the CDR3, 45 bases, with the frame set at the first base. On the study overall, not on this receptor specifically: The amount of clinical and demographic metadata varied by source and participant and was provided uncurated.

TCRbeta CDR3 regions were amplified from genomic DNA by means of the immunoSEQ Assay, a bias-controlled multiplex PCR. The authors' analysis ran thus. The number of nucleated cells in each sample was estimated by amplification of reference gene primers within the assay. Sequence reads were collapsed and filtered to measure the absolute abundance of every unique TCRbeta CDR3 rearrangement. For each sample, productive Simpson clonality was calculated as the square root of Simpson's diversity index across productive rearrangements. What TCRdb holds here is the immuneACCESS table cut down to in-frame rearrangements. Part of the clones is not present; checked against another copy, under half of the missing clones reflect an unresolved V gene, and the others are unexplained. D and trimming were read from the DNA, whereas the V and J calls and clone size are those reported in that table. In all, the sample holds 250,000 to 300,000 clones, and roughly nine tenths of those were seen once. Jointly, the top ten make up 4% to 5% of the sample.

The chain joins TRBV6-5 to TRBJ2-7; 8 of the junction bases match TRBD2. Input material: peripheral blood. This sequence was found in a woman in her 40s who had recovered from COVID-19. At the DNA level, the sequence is TGTGCCAGCAGTTACTCGCGGGGGGCGTCCTACGAGCAGTACTTC. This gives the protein CASSYSRGASYEQYF.